Listed below are T cell receptor beta chains from one sample, sequenced in a study of T cell repertoires in cytomegalovirus infection. TCRdb re-derived calls from the reads in MiXCR, one entry per CDR3 protein. The sample carries 480,000 or so distinct CDR3 sequences, around 10% recorded once. The sample comprised PBMCs. These receptors all stem from a human donor in good health (CMV status not recorded). Some clones in this sample may be carry-over from other donors' samples. The CDR3 runs from the conserved cysteine through the conserved F or W. A D gene is named only where the DNA matches it firmly. Expanded clones get a size class; other rows say once, few or many, or leave the size out.

J: TRBJ2-5
V: TRBV7-2
D: TRBD2
size: many
CDR3: CASSLARRRGGGTQYF
DNA: TGTGCCAGCAGCTTAGCAAGGAGACGGGGGGGAGGGACCCAGTACTTC

J: TRBJ2-1
V: TRBV9
D: .
size: .
CDR3: CASSVVGNYNEQFF
DNA: TGTGCCAGCAGCGTAGTCGGCAACTACAATGAGCAGTTCTTC

J: TRBJ1-1
V: TRBV9
D: .
size: many
CDR3: CASSSAGGTEAFF
DNA: TGTGCCAGCAGCTCTGCGGGGGGGACTGAAGCTTTCTTT

J: TRBJ2-3
V: TRBV2
D: .
size: many
CDR3: CASSESKDTQYF
DNA: TGTGCCAGCAGTGAGTCAAAGGATACGCAGTATTTT

J: TRBJ1-4
V: TRBV10-3
D: .
size: few
CDR3: CAISESGPNEKLFF
DNA: TGTGCCATCAGTGAGTCGGGACCAAATGAAAAACTGTTTTTT

J: TRBJ2-5
V: TRBV20-1
D: TRBD2
size: .
CDR3: CSARGGGEETQYF
DNA: TGCAGTGCTAGGGGGGGGGGGGAGGAGACCCAGTACTTC

J: TRBJ2-5
V: TRBV11-2
D: TRBD2
size: few
CDR3: CASSLFLGGERETQYF
DNA: TGTGCCAGCAGCTTATTCCTGGGGGGGGAGCGAGAGACCCAGTACTTC

J: TRBJ2-3
V: TRBV12-3/TRBV12-4
D: .
size: many
CDR3: CASSEPDTQYF
DNA: TGTGCCAGCAGTGAGCCGGATACGCAGTATTTT

J: TRBJ2-1
V: TRBV27
D: .
size: .
CDR3: CASSLEYQVSYNEQFF
DNA: TGTGCCAGCAGTTTAGAGTATCAGGTCTCCTACAATGAGCAGTTCTTC

J: TRBJ2-3
V: TRBV12-3/TRBV12-4
D: .
size: many
CDR3: CASSNREDTQYF
DNA: TGTGCCAGCAGCAACAGGGAGGATACGCAGTATTTT

J: TRBJ1-2
V: TRBV6-1
D: .
size: many
CDR3: CASSAGGEGYGYTF
DNA: TGTGCCAGCAGTGCCGGAGGGGAGGGGTATGGCTACACCTTC

J: TRBJ2-7
V: TRBV12-3/TRBV12-4
D: TRBD2
size: few
CDR3: CASSLKAGGLLIYEQYF
DNA: TGTGCCAGCAGTTTGAAAGCGGGGGGCCTTCTCATCTACGAGCAGTACTTC

J: TRBJ2-1
V: TRBV7-3
D: .
size: many
CDR3: CASSAGYASYNEQFF
DNA: TGTGCCAGCAGCGCAGGATATGCCTCCTACAATGAGCAGTTCTTC

J: TRBJ1-5
V: TRBV5-5
D: .
size: few
CDR3: CASSLVGGRSNQPQHF
DNA: TGTGCCAGCAGCTTGGTCGGGGGGCGAAGCAATCAGCCCCAGCATTTT

J: TRBJ2-1
V: TRBV7-3
D: TRBD2
size: many
CDR3: CASSLLGLAGNYNEQFF
DNA: TGTGCCAGCAGCTTACTGGGACTAGCGGGCAACTACAATGAGCAGTTCTTC

J: TRBJ1-4
V: TRBV9
D: .
size: .
CDR3: CASSVVAGADEKLFF
DNA: TGTGCCAGCAGCGTAGTAGCAGGGGCGGATGAAAAACTGTTTTTT

J: TRBJ2-3
V: TRBV2
D: .
size: many
CDR3: CASSEALESTQYF
DNA: TGTGCCAGCAGTGAAGCCCTAGAAAGTACGCAGTATTTT

J: TRBJ1-1
V: TRBV28
D: TRBD1
size: few
CDR3: CASSGYRGRSSWTEAFF
DNA: TGTGCCAGCAGTGGGTACAGGGGGCGGTCTTCGTGGACTGAAGCTTTCTTT

J: TRBJ2-3
V: TRBV4-2
D: .
size: .
CDR3: CASSQDRGNSFSWQYF
DNA: TGTGCCAGCAGCCAAGATAGGGGGAACAGTTTTTCGTGGCAGTATTTT

J: TRBJ2-7
V: TRBV18
D: .
size: few
CDR3: CASSPADSYEQYF
DNA: TGTGCCAGCTCACCAGCAGACAGCTACGAGCAGTACTTC

J: TRBJ2-7
V: TRBV5-4
D: .
size: few
CDR3: CASSLVGQIYEQYF
DNA: TGTGCCAGCAGCTTGGTAGGGCAGATCTACGAGCAGTACTTC

J: TRBJ1-6
V: TRBV5-6
D: .
size: many
CDR3: CASSLGAASINSPLHF
DNA: TGTGCCAGCAGCTTGGGCGCGGCTTCCATTAATTCACCCCTCCACTTT

J: TRBJ1-4
V: TRBV18
D: .
size: .
CDR3: CASSPLQGDEKLFF
DNA: TGTGCCAGCTCACCTCTACAGGGAGATGAAAAACTGTTTTTT

J: TRBJ2-1
V: TRBV4-1
D: .
size: few
CDR3: CASSQDGLLQFF
DNA: TGCGCCAGCAGCCAAGATGGGCTCCTGCAGTTCTTC

J: TRBJ2-1
V: TRBV28
D: TRBD2
size: .
CDR3: CASSRGVGEGYSGSRYEQFF
DNA: TGTGCCAGCAGCCGGGGTGTCGGGGAGGGATATAGCGGGAGTCGGTATGAGCAGTTCTTC

J: TRBJ1-2
V: TRBV28
D: .
size: .
CDR3: CASSLKGEGYTF
DNA: TGTGCCAGCAGTTTGAAAGGGGAAGGCTACACCTTC

J: TRBJ1-5
V: TRBV28
D: .
size: many
CDR3: CASSSQGLGQPQHF
DNA: TGTGCCAGCAGTTCTCAGGGACTTGGTCAGCCCCAGCATTTT

J: TRBJ2-1
V: TRBV19
D: .
size: few
CDR3: CASSIDREPQGEQFF
DNA: TGTGCCAGTAGTATAGATCGCGAGCCGCAGGGTGAGCAGTTCTTC

J: TRBJ2-5
V: TRBV11-2
D: TRBD2
size: few
CDR3: CASSFLGRTWGAQYF
DNA: TGTGCCAGCAGCTTCCTCGGGAGGACCTGGGGGGCCCAGTACTTC

J: TRBJ1-2
V: TRBV5-1
D: .
size: many
CDR3: CASSFWTANYGYTF
DNA: TGCGCCAGCAGCTTCTGGACAGCTAACTATGGCTACACCTTC

J: TRBJ2-2
V: TRBV28
D: TRBD2
size: many
CDR3: CASRLAGENTGELFF
DNA: TGTGCCAGCAGACTAGCGGGAGAAAACACCGGGGAGCTGTTTTTT

J: TRBJ2-2
V: TRBV7-8
D: .
size: many
CDR3: CASSKRLELGELFF
DNA: TGTGCCAGCAGCAAAAGACTAGAACTCGGGGAGCTGTTTTTT

J: TRBJ1-2
V: TRBV5-4
D: .
size: .
CDR3: CASSLAGAFGYTF
DNA: TGTGCCAGCAGCTTGGCGGGGGCTTTTGGCTACACCTTC

J: TRBJ2-1
V: TRBV30
D: TRBD2
size: many
CDR3: CAWSRAGLAGVSSEQFF
DNA: TGTGCCTGGAGTCGGGCGGGACTAGCGGGAGTTTCTAGTGAGCAGTTCTTC

J: TRBJ1-5
V: TRBV18
D: .
size: many
CDR3: CASSPSQGMGQPQHF
DNA: TGTGCCAGCTCACCGTCCCAGGGGATGGGTCAGCCCCAGCATTTT

J: TRBJ2-7
V: TRBV6-6
D: .
size: .
CDR3: CASSYRDHSYEQYF
DNA: TGTGCCAGCAGTTACCGTGACCACAGCTACGAGCAGTACTTC

J: TRBJ1-5
V: TRBV12-3/TRBV12-4
D: .
size: many
CDR3: CASSQSRTQRNQPQHF
DNA: TGTGCCAGCAGTCAATCAAGGACACAACGGAATCAGCCCCAGCATTTT

J: TRBJ1-1
V: TRBV7-8
D: .
size: many
CDR3: CASSLGGSDMNTEAFF
DNA: TGTGCCAGCAGCTTAGGAGGCTCAGACATGAACACTGAAGCTTTCTTT

J: TRBJ1-2
V: TRBV19
D: .
size: .
CDR3: CASTVAGSYGYTF
DNA: TGTGCCAGTACCGTCGCCGGGAGCTATGGCTACACCTTC

J: TRBJ2-1
V: TRBV9
D: .
size: .
CDR3: CASSGIRGNEQFF
DNA: TGTGCCAGCAGCGGAATCAGGGGCAATGAGCAGTTCTTC

J: TRBJ2-1
V: TRBV9
D: TRBD2
size: many
CDR3: CASSVETSQNEQFF
DNA: TGTGCCAGCAGCGTAGAGACTAGCCAAAATGAGCAGTTCTTC

J: TRBJ2-7
V: TRBV6-1
D: .
size: many
CDR3: CASSRLSSYEQYF
DNA: TGTGCCAGCAGTCGCTTGTCTTCCTACGAGCAGTACTTC

J: TRBJ2-1
V: TRBV2
D: .
size: many
CDR3: CASSDRPRRQPSSYNEQFF
DNA: TGTGCCAGCAGTGACCGGCCCCGAAGGCAGCCAAGCTCCTACAATGAGCAGTTCTTC

J: TRBJ2-2
V: TRBV7-2
D: TRBD2
size: many
CDR3: CASTGGRAWGGELFF
DNA: TGTGCCAGCACTGGCGGGAGGGCCTGGGGCGGGGAGCTGTTTTTT

J: TRBJ2-5
V: TRBV13
D: TRBD2
size: .
CDR3: CASSSAAGARETQYF
DNA: TGTGCCAGCAGCTCCGCAGCGGGGGCACGGGAGACCCAGTACTTC

J: TRBJ2-3
V: TRBV19
D: TRBD1
size: many
CDR3: CASRGMTGPTDTQYF
DNA: TGTGCCAGTAGGGGGATGACAGGGCCCACAGATACGCAGTATTTT

J: TRBJ1-4
V: TRBV5-1
D: .
size: few
CDR3: CASSTDPSGEKLFF
DNA: TGCGCCAGCAGCACGGACCCGTCAGGTGAAAAACTGTTTTTT

J: TRBJ2-1
V: TRBV2
D: TRBD2
size: many
CDR3: CASSRAGTTRGDEQFF
DNA: TGTGCCAGCAGTAGAGCCGGGACTACCCGCGGTGATGAGCAGTTCTTC

J: TRBJ2-3
V: TRBV3-1
D: .
size: .
CDR3: CASSQDSRDTQYF
DNA: TGTGCCAGCAGCCAAGATAGCAGGGATACGCAGTATTTT

J: TRBJ2-4
V: TRBV28
D: .
size: many
CDR3: CASSSRLVGGDIQYF
DNA: TGTGCCAGCAGTTCCCGACTAGTAGGGGGGGACATTCAGTACTTC

J: TRBJ1-3
V: TRBV30
D: TRBD1
size: .
CDR3: CAWTQQGAFSGNTIYF
DNA: TGTGCCTGGACCCAACAGGGGGCATTCTCTGGAAACACCATATATTTT